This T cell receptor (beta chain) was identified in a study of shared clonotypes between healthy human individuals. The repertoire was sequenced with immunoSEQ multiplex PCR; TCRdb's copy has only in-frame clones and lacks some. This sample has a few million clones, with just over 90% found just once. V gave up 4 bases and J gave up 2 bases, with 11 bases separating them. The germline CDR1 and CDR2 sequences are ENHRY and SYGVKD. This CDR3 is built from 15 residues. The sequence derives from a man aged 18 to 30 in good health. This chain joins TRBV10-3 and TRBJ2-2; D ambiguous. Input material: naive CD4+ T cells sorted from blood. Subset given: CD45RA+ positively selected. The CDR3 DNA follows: TGTGCCATCAGTGGAGCTGGGATTAACACCGGGGAGCTGTTTTTT. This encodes CAISGAGINTGELFF.